Each of the 4 T cell receptor beta chains below was sequenced from the same sample in a study of tissue T cells after allogeneic stem cell transplantation (dated by TCRdb to between 2020 and 2023). To prepare the library, the immunoSEQ multiplex PCR assay was applied. TCRdb obtained this table from immuneACCESS and retained in-frame rearrangements with V and J assigned. These tables miss some clones; where compared with another copy, unresolved V genes account for less than half of the shortfall, and the remainder is unexplained. The sample records about 4,200 clones, roughly half of which are singletons. The ten most abundant clones make up over 6.5% of the sample. Interpreted using the paper, the time point label stands for: mouse harvest day 7 after allogeneic transplant. Mouse grafts consisting of 10^7 T-cell-depleted bone marrow cells combined with 10^6 splenic CD5+ T cells were administered by tail vein injection.

Sample: lymph node tissue. Receptors originate from a female BALB/c mouse given C57BL/6 T cells with graft-versus-host disease after an allogeneic hematopoietic cell transplant.

A remark on this clone: The gene names given are mouse names. Coverage ceases 1 residue before the CDR3 finishes, and the germline J gene fills in the end. This chain links TRBV23 with TRBJ1-1; the D call of TRBD1 is as the table states it, not checked on the DNA. Germline V gives CDR1 KGHTA, CDR2 FQNQQP. This CDR3 contains 13 residues. The CDR3: CSSSQDRGTEVFF. The CDR3 DNA, read in part, is TGCTCCAGCAGTCAAGACAGGGGCACAGAAGTCTTC.

This clone was observed a handful of times. The gene names given are mouse names. The read comes to an end 1 residue before the CDR3 does, leaving the germline J gene to fill in the end. V usage is TRBV12-1 and J usage is TRBJ1-4, with 10 bases aligning to TRBD1. The CDR3 is 14 amino acids. V lost 2 bases to trimming and J lost 5 bases; unmatched junction nucleotides: 1. Germline assignment: CDR1 SGHSN and CDR2 HYEKVE. The sequenced CDR3 bases are TGTGCCAGCTCTCCGGGACAGGGGAACGAAAGATTATTT. It encodes CASSPGQGNERLF. The whole CDR3 is CASSPGQGNERLFF.

In regard to this clone: Gene names are the mouse ones. The CDR3 extends 1 residue past the end of the read, so its final part is completed from the germline J gene. The rearrangement links TRBV13-3 to TRBJ1-2; D is perhaps TRBD1 (6 bases). Germline CDR1 is NNHDY and CDR2 is SYVADS. The CDR3 runs 14 residues. The V and J ends lost 1 base and 3 bases respectively, with 10 bases between them. Partial CDR3 DNA: TGTGCCAGCAGTGATCGGGGGGGGCACTCCGACTACACC. Protein: CASSDRGGHSDYT. The whole CDR3 region reads CASSDRGGHSDYTF.

Points on this clone: Germline and genes here are mouse. Coverage ceases 1 residue before the CDR3 finishes, and the germline J gene fills in the end. The rearrangement uses TRBV26 and TRBJ2-3; D is uncertain. Trimming removed 3 bases at V and 0 bases at J, with 7 bases between. CDR1 is KGHPV and CDR2 is FQNQEV in the germline V gene (reference sequence). The CDR3 sequence is 14 residues long. The part of the CDR3 DNA that was read is TGTGCCAGCAGTCTACAGACTAGTGCAGAAACGCTGTAT. This encodes CASSLQTSAETLY. The entire CDR3 reads CASSLQTSAETLYF. Combining the CDR3 with reference TRBV26 and TRBJ2-3 gives the whole variable domain NSKVIQTPRYLVKGQGQKAKMRCIPEKGHPVVFWYQQNKNNEFKFLINFQNQEVLQQIDMTEKRFSAECPSNSPCSLEIQSSEAGDSALYLCASSLQTSAETLYFGSGTRLTVL.